This TCR beta chain was observed in a study of T cell changes during pregnancy in multiple sclerosis. Data came from immunoSEQ multiplex PCR; TCRdb stores just in-frame clones and leaves some out. The data show around 40,000 clones, 89% seen once. CDR3 size: 13 residues. Germline lookup yields CDR1 GTSNPN and CDR2 SVGIG (reference sequence). Losses at the gene ends were 5 bases for V and 9 bases for J; bases not matched to a gene: 7. Here the sequenced sample was CD4+ T cells from peripheral blood mononuclear cells, taken in the first trimester of pregnancy. The chain employs TRBV30 and TRBJ2-1, with 10 bases lining up with TRBD2. The clonotype was recovered from a female donor with multiple sclerosis, enrolled in a pregnancy study. The CDR3 sequence is CAWGVAGGLEQFF. CDR3 bases: TGTGCCTGGGGGGTAGCGGGAGGTCTTGAGCAGTTCTTC.